Detailed here is one T cell receptor (beta chain). Carrying UMI labels, the TRB cDNA libraries were prepared through 5' RACE. TCRdb re-called the 5' RACE reads and shows each CDR3 protein once, DNA omitted. The sample table includes under 65,000 distinct CDR3 sequences. These data belong to a study of CXCR3-negative and CXCR3-positive naive CD8 T cells. Germline CDR1 and CDR2: SGHDT and YYEEEE. CDR3 length: 14 amino acids. The source is a human donor in good health. Some clones in this sample may be carry-over from other donors' samples. V and J are TRBV5-6 and TRBJ2-7. The sequencing sample was made of memory CD8+ T cells from blood. The CDR3 sequence is CASTIGGFSYEQYF.